The T cell receptor beta chain under discussion was sequenced for a study of cytomegalovirus exposure and HLA in healthy donors (dated by TCRdb to 2017 to 2019). Describing the broader study: In an earlier analysis of roughly 590 of the donors, roughly 300 Gb of sequence data and approximately 120 million unique TCR beta sequences from about 180 million T cells were reported. An early release covering roughly 600 HLA-typed donors comprised about 320 gigabases of sequencing data and 85 million or so unique TCR sequences. The genetic ancestry cluster associated with self-reported Caucasian donors included roughly four fifths of the roughly 400 genotyped donors. The study aimed to test whether cataloging public T cell receptors could reveal signatures of past pathogen exposure. Using immunosequencing, the study profiled T cell repertoires from about 610 subjects and related those repertoires to cytomegalovirus serostatus. A separate validation cohort of approximately 120 different subjects was used in addition to the roughly 670-subject first cohort. To predict cytomegalovirus infection status, the study brought together high-throughput TCR immunosequencing, statistical association of individual TCRs with disease status, and machine learning. In a later analysis, previously published TCR beta repertoires from fewer than 750 donors were re-analyzed and high-resolution HLA genotyping was added so that TCR occurrence patterns could be studied. In the later analysis, no new phenotypic data were used to find candidate immune exposures; instead, reliance was placed on TCR beta sequences and their occurrence across donors. In an earlier analysis of 500 to 650 of the donors, high-throughput TCR beta sequencing was used to judge whether each TCR beta V gene segment behaved as functional or pseudogenic. Donor age, sex, ethnicity and CMV serostatus were collected together with the repertoire data. A later genetic analysis took genome-wide SNP genotypes for about three fifths of the 666 donors and used that subset as a discovery cohort. All discovery cohort repertoires had been generated on a single sequencing platform. HLA typing covered class I and class II loci at four-digit resolution. Typing coverage differed by locus: A, B, C, DRB1 and DQB1 were typed in roughly 620-630 donors, DQA1 in approximately 520, DPA1 in over 600, and DPB1 in around 490. Because of strong linkage in the cohort, a handful of DR-DQ haplotypes were treated as single units for association and clustering. Among roughly 400 genotyped donors of the cohort, an average of around 250,000 unique TCR beta nucleotide sequences was sequenced per donor, of which 15% to 20% were non-productive. Findings and caveats that apply to the study as a whole: Because some donors lacked HLA typing at each locus, the association tests relied only on the typed subset. Cytomegalovirus status was reported to be diagnosed by the classifier with high specificity and sensitivity in both the original and validation cohorts. Immune exposure information for the cohort was limited to CMV serostatus. A further reported finding was that TCR beta sequences accurately predicted the HLA-A and HLA-B alleles for most subjects in the first cohort. In the study, about 150 TCR beta chains were listed as associated with cytomegalovirus. In vitro tests confirmed that a few of the cytomegalovirus-associated TCR beta chains recognize cytomegalovirus antigens. Because the 87-base-pair reads could not distinguish some IMGT-functional V segments, including TRBV6-2 and TRBV6-3, those segments were excluded. An association between a missense DCLRE1C variant and V-gene and J-gene trimming of TCR beta chains was found in a later genetic analysis and replicated in an independent cohort. Linkage disequilibrium might explain the correlated functional status among segregating V segments, but an unknown experimental factor could not be excluded. The earlier analysis of 450 to 700 of the donors excluded some 15 rarely observed V segments, including chromosome 9 orphons, because counts were too low. Strong co-occurrence of HLA alleles, especially DR and DQ, made assigning TCR associations to individual alleles difficult. A group of highly shared sequence variants was considered likely to be a technical artifact of the sequencing pipeline. A later analysis found that most CMV-associated TCR beta chains appeared HLA-restricted, with HLA associations seemingly driven largely by CMV exposure. Only TCR beta chains were sequenced in this cohort, and the absence of alpha or paired-chain data limited detectable features. The presence/absence analyses assumed that sequencing depth was roughly uniform across donors, and that assumption may not be true. Broadly in line with IMGT annotations, most TCR beta V segments showed up in productive rearrangements about 87% or about 30% of the time in an earlier analysis of several hundred of the donors. A later analysis found that TCR association rates varied across HLA loci, with DRB1 alleles showing the most associated TCRs and HLA-C alleles the fewest. In a later analysis, several top co-occurrence clusters were reported to appear linked to parvovirus B19, influenza, CMV and Epstein-Barr virus. In a later analysis, HLA-associated TCR beta chains were found to be more clonally expanded and to have lower generation probabilities than equally common non-associated chains. While some public TCRs were present in many individuals, most TCR sequences turned up only very rarely across donors. A later genetic analysis reported fewer N-insertions in productive TCRs among donors in an Asian-associated ancestry cluster than the roughly 620-donor mean. The authors suggested that the approach could potentially be extended to other disease states and immunological phenotypes. At a false discovery rate of 0.05, a later analysis linked 15,000 to 20,000 TCR beta sequences to specific HLA alleles.

Receptor amplification or capture employed the immunoSEQ multiplex PCR assay. For the multiplex PCR, a mixture combining 60 forward primers for TCR Vbeta segments and 13 reverse primers for TCR Jbeta segments was used. Amplification of the CDR3 region of rearranged TCR beta genes was performed with a multiplex PCR assay on genomic DNA. The Illumina HiSeq System was used to sequence the amplified TCR beta libraries as 87-base-pair reads. Per the source publication's procedure: A later analysis tallied approximately 87 million unique TCR beta chains across the 666 repertoires, and around 12 million of those chains were shared by two or more donors. Raw reads were error-corrected and collapsed into unique sequences by a nearest-neighbor algorithm in which closely related sequences were merged to remove PCR and sequencing errors. To assign V, D and J gene segments, CDR3 sequences were aligned to IMGT reference sequences. For a sequence to be retained, a match of at least six nucleotides was required to both a V gene segment and a J gene segment. Rearrangements were classified as productive when the CDR3 lacked stop codons and remained in frame with V and J, and all other rearrangements were classified as non-productive. Following IMGT convention, CDR3 was defined as the stretch from the second conserved V-encoded cysteine to the conserved J-encoded phenylalanine. Sequences without an unambiguous match to a single V gene segment were excluded from the earlier analysis of 587 of the donors. In an earlier analysis of approximately 610 of the donors, V segments were called functional above 56.7% productive rearrangements and were called segregating when the between-donor standard deviation exceeded 5%. A statistical classification framework was built for diagnosing cytomegalovirus status from the catalog of TCR beta chain sequences. In a later analysis, TCR nucleotide sequences were compared against IMGT/GENE-DB human TR gene sequences so that V and J genes could be assigned. Using the TCRdist pipeline, a later analysis assigned CDR3 sequences along with most-parsimonious VDJ recombination scenarios. In a later analysis, every TCR beta chain was defined by the combination of its CDR3 amino acid sequence and its V-gene family, and reads without a unique V-gene family were dropped. A later analysis removed over 500 highly shared, low-generation-probability nucleotide sequences to deal with suspected cross-contamination and a sequencing artifact. A later analysis calculated a clonal expansion index for each public chain from normalized within-repertoire ranks of inferred template counts. In a later analysis, generation probabilities were computed with a VDJ recombination model fitted to out-of-frame rearrangements, and the resulting probabilities were checked against IGoR. A later analysis scored TCR-TCR, TCR-HLA and TCR-CMV co-occurrence with hypergeometric tests, applying a repertoire-size bias correction to TCR pairs. False discovery rates were estimated in a later analysis by permuting HLA or CMV assignments 20 times. In a later analysis, co-occurring TCRs were grouped with DBSCAN, and TCRdist sequence similarity was added when clustering was performed within HLA-allele-positive subsets. Co-occurrence clustering excluded repertoires with fewer than 30,000 or more than 120,000 public chains, plus five with anomalous nucleotide sharing. TCRdb holds this immuneACCESS table with in-frame rearrangements only. Some clones are missing; in checked studies, unresolved V genes explain under half, and the rest has no known cause. V and J calls and clone size come straight from that table; D and trimming were deduced from the DNA. In this sample the table shows about 87,000 clones, approximately 79% of which occur a single time. Jointly, the top ten make up about 4% of the sample.

This clone showed up just once. Its recognized antigen is unknown. No much larger clone exists at a distance of one base, and base qualities are not known. In total, approximately 690 healthy bone marrow donors made up the cohort. Cohort members were all nominally healthy when sampled, although unrecorded immune exposures were likely present. The donor tested CMV seronegative, placing the donor among the roughly 400 seronegative members of the cohort. Every donor gave a peripheral blood sample, and the peripheral blood mononuclear cells from that sample were used for TCR beta sequencing. The Qiagen DNeasy Blood Extraction Kit was used to extract genomic DNA from the blood cell samples. CDR1 SGHNT and CDR2 YYREEE are derived from the germline V gene (reference sequence). The CDR3 covers 14 residues, taking in both the cysteine and the phenylalanine. The CDR3 DNA has 42 bases and is translated from base 1. Relative to germline, V is 1 base shorter and J is 1 base shorter, with 6 bases between their ends.

The sequencing sample was made of PBMCs. The source is a woman aged 40 to 55 in good health and CMV-seronegative. The chain was built from TRBV5-4 and TRBJ2-1, with TRBD2 as a weak D call on 5 bases. The DNA sequence is given as TGTGCCAGCAGCTTGCGGGGTTCCTACAATGAGCAGTTCTTC. It codes for CASSLRGSYNEQFF.